These 22 T cell receptor beta chains came from one sample sequenced in a study of blood T cell repertoires in COVID-19. This table comes from immunoSEQ multiplex PCR, and its TCRdb copy is limited to in-frame clones, with some not included. Among about 170,000 clones listed, 70% to 80% were seen once. The sequencing input was PBMCs or T cells enriched from blood (not recorded which). Receptors originate from a woman in her sixties or seventies in a cohort exposed to, infected with or recovered from COVID-19 (not recorded which).

This clone has just one count. This chain links TRBV6-2 or TRBV6-3 with TRBJ2-7; the match to TRBD2 covers 7 bases. Germline CDR1 is MNHEY and CDR2 is SVGEGT. The J segment lost 2 bases and the V segment lost 6 bases, leaving 7 bases of the junction unmatched. This CDR3 has 14 residues. CDR3 nucleotide sequence: TGTGCCAGCAGCCTAATCCGGGGGGCCTACGAGCAGTACTTC. As protein: CASSLIRGAYEQYF.

The chain combines TRBV6-4 with TRBJ1-2; tentatively, D is TRBD1 (5 bases). The germline V gene has CDR1 MRHNA and CDR2 SNTAGT. The CDR3 runs 14 residues. V was clipped by 11 bases and J by 5 bases, with 21 bases between them. The CDR3 coding sequence is TGTGCCGGGGATCGGGAGGGGTTACCTTATGGCTACACCTTC. Protein: CAGDREGLPYGYTF.

Comments on this clone: Other DNA sequences of this sample code for an identical CDR3. The CDR3 nucleotides are TGTGCCAGCAGCTTAAGACAGGGGGGCCAAGAGACCCAGTACTTC. It codes for CASSLRQGGQETQYF. The chain carries TRBV5-4 and TRBJ2-5, with 9 nucleotides matching TRBD1. Germline V CDR1 and CDR2: SGHNT, YYREEE (reference sequence). The J segment lost 1 base and the V segment lost 2 bases, leaving 3 bases of the junction unmatched. The CDR3 has 15 residues.

This chain links TRBV18 with TRBJ1-1; D remains unclear. In germline, CDR1 is KGHSH, CDR2 LQKENI. The V end lost 6 bases, the J end lost 3 bases, and 8 bases lay between the germline ends. This CDR3 contains 12 residues. The CDR3 is CASSFGDTEAFF. The CDR3 nucleotides read TGTGCCAGCTCTTTCGGGGACACTGAAGCTTTCTTT. The full variable domain, with the rest looked up from reference TRBV18 and TRBJ1-1, is NAGVMQNPRHLVRRRGQEARLRCSPMKGHSHVYWYRQLPEEGLKFMVYLQKENIIDESGMPKERFSAEFPKEGPSILRIQQVVRGDSAAYFCASSFGDTEAFFGQGTRLTVV.

This clone was observed once. The chain links TRBV30 to TRBJ2-2; 9 bases map to TRBD2. CDR1 and CDR2 from the germline V gene are GTSNPN and SVGIG (reference sequence). CDR3 length: 17 amino acids. Losses at the gene ends were 2 bases for V and 2 bases for J; bases not matched to a gene: 9. CDR3 DNA sequence: TGTGCCTGGAGTCCCGCGGGGGGGCAGTATAACACCGGGGAGCTGTTTTTT. Protein: CAWSPAGGQYNTGELFF.

The chain links TRBV9 to TRBJ1-6; 7 nucleotides match TRBD1. The junction had 5 bases not matched to a gene; V was cut back by 4 bases and J by 4 bases. Germline V gene lookup returns CDR1 SGDLS and CDR2 YYNGEE. The CDR3 has 15 residues. CDR3: CASSKSTGYNSPLHF. The CDR3 DNA is TGTGCCAGCAGCAAGTCGACAGGGTATAATTCACCCCTCCACTTT.

The V call is TRBV11-1, the J call TRBJ1-2, with TRBD1 identical over 10 bases. V was clipped by 1 base and J by 3 bases; unmatched bases: 5. There are 16 residues in the CDR3. Germline-derived CDR1 and CDR2 are SGHAT and FQDESV (reference sequence). The CDR3 spells CASSLGGTGAYYGYTF. The CDR3 nucleotides are TGTGCCAGCAGCTTAGGAGGGACAGGGGCGTACTATGGCTACACCTTC.

This clone was seen only a few times. The chain combines TRBV6-6 with TRBJ2-7, with TRBD2 as a possible D gene (5 bases). Trimming pared 0 bases from V and 4 bases from J, leaving 13 bases between. CDR1 and CDR2 from the germline V gene are MNHNY and SVGAGI (reference sequence). There are 15 residues in the CDR3. CDR3 residues: CASSYSNPGGYEQYF. The CDR3 nucleotides are TGTGCCAGCAGTTACTCGAATCCGGGCGGGTACGAGCAGTACTTC.

The rearrangement joins TRBV7-9 to TRBJ2-7; D perhaps matches TRBD2 (5 bases). Germline V gene lookup returns CDR1 SEHNR and CDR2 FQNEAQ (reference sequence). The CDR3 is 13 residues long. Trimming removed 7 bases at V and 7 bases at J, with 17 bases between. CDR3 in amino acids: CASTGWAEGEQYF. Written as DNA, the CDR3 is TGTGCCAGCACCGGGTGGGCAGAGGGAGAGCAGTACTTC.

V and J are TRBV27 and TRBJ1-6, with unresolved D. The germline CDR1 and CDR2 sequences are MNHEY and SMNVEV (reference sequence). The CDR3 contains 15 residues. Deletions cut 0 bases from V and 0 bases from J, with 3 bases between. This CDR3 reads CASSLSSSYNSPLHF. CDR3 coding DNA: TGTGCCAGCAGTTTATCGAGCTCCTATAATTCACCCCTCCACTTT.

As DNA, the CDR3 is TGTGCCAGCAGCCTACACAGGGAACAAGAGACCCAGTACTTC. Translating it yields CASSLHREQETQYF. The chain couples TRBV21-1 to TRBJ2-5; TRBD1 reflects the table's D call only, with no check against the DNA. TRBV21-1 is given as a pseudogene. The CDR3 runs to 14 residues.

This clone has only a few counts. This chain links TRBV2 with TRBJ1-5; 7 bases line up with TRBD1. Germline values: CDR1 SNHLY, CDR2 FYNNEI. Trimming cost V 4 bases and J 5 bases; bases outside gene matches: 2. The CDR3 is made up of 13 amino acids. This chain's CDR3 is CASSGDSDQPQHF. The DNA for the CDR3 is TGTGCCAGCAGTGGGGACAGCGATCAGCCCCAGCATTTT.

This clone was seen a handful of times. This chain joins TRBV7-2 and TRBJ2-3; 7 positions match TRBD1. The germline gives CDR1 SGHTA, CDR2 FQGNSA. This CDR3 spans 15 amino acids. V lost 3 bases, J lost 5 bases, and 8 bases stayed unmatched. This chain's CDR3 is CASSFTGAQEDTQYF. CDR3 nucleotides: TGTGCCAGCAGCTTCACAGGGGCGCAAGAAGATACGCAGTATTTT.

This sequence joins TRBV7-6 and TRBJ2-1, with 7 bases fitting TRBD2. Germline loops: CDR1 SGHVS, CDR2 FNYEAQ. V lost 3 bases to trimming and J lost 4 bases; unmatched junction nucleotides: 9. CDR3 length equals 16 residues. The CDR3 here is CASSLSSGIGYNEQFF. In nucleotides, the CDR3 is TGTGCCAGCAGCTTGTCCAGCGGGATCGGTTACAATGAGCAGTTCTTC.

The J gene is TRBJ2-1, the V gene TRBV11-3; 10 bases are shared with TRBD1. CDR1 SGHNT and CDR2 YENEEA come from the germline V gene. This CDR3 comprises 16 residues. Losses at the gene ends were 3 bases for V and 6 bases for J; bases not matched to a gene: 8. CDR3 amino acids: CASSFERDRGLNEQFF. The DNA of the CDR3 is TGTGCCAGCAGCTTCGAACGGGACAGGGGCCTCAATGAGCAGTTCTTC.

The chain carries TRBV5-4 and TRBJ2-5; TRBD1 matches at 8 bases. Germline CDR1 reads SGHNT; CDR2 reads YYREEE (reference sequence). J was trimmed by 5 bases and V by 2 bases; bases with no gene match: 5. This CDR3 region has 14 residues. The CDR3 region is CASSFPGGVETQYF. In DNA, the CDR3 is TGTGCCAGCAGCTTCCCAGGGGGCGTCGAGACCCAGTACTTC.

V usage is TRBV5-1 and J usage is TRBJ1-1; D unresolved. Between the trimmed V and J ends, which lost 3 bases and 0 bases, there was a span of 6 bases. The CDR3 is 13 residues long. Germline V lookup: CDR1 SGHRS, CDR2 YFSETQ. CDR3 DNA sequence: TGCGCCAGCAGCTCCACTATGAACACTGAAGCTTTCTTT. Protein product: CASSSTMNTEAFF.

V gene TRBV4-3 combines with J gene TRBJ2-2; a weak D match, TRBD1 (6 bases). The CDR3 extends over 16 amino acids. In germline, CDR1 is LGHNA, CDR2 YSLEER. The V and J ends lost 1 base and 4 bases respectively, with 13 bases between them. In DNA, the CDR3 is TGCGCCAGCAGCCAAGTAGGGCAGGGGTTCACCGGGGAGCTGTTTTTT. Protein sequence: CASSQVGQGFTGELFF.

The chain has TRBV20-1 and TRBJ2-7; the D gene is possibly TRBD2 (5 bases). Trimming stripped 5 bases from V and 3 bases from J, with 5 bases between. CDR1 DFQATT and CDR2 SNEGSKA come from the germline V gene (reference sequence). The CDR3 totals 10 residues. CDR3 amino acids: CSAGSYEQYF. CDR3 nucleotide sequence: TGCAGTGCTGGGAGCTACGAGCAGTACTTC.

This chain connects TRBV19 to TRBJ1-6; D unresolved. Trimming cost V 8 bases and J 3 bases, with 11 bases left between them. Germline V lookup: CDR1 LNHDA, CDR2 SQIVND (reference sequence). The CDR3 spans 14 residues. The CDR3 sequence: CASPPTLYNSPLHF. CDR3 in DNA: TGTGCCAGTCCCCCGACTCTCTATAATTCACCCCTCCACTTT.

The chain employs TRBV3-1 (or the pseudogene TRBV3-2) and TRBJ1-3, with 7 nucleotides matching TRBD1. Per the germline V gene, CDR1 is LGHDT and CDR2 is YNNKEL (reference sequence). CDR3 length: 14 amino acids. J was trimmed by 3 bases and V by 2 bases; bases with no gene match: 1. DNA for the CDR3: TGTGCCAGCAGCCAACGGGACAGTGGAAACACCATATATTTT. Translated: CASSQRDSGNTIYF.

This clone showed up just a few times. The genes are TRBV29-1 and TRBJ2-3, with 11 positions matching TRBD2. J lost 5 bases, V lost 7 bases, and 14 bases had no gene match. Germline V lookup: CDR1 SQVTM, CDR2 ANQGSEA. This CDR3 spans 16 amino acids. The CDR3 coding sequence is TGCAGCGCTTTCTCTAGCGTAGCGGGAGGGAAAGATACGCAGTATTTT. Protein product: CSAFSSVAGGKDTQYF.